The rows below give T cell receptor beta chains drawn from one sample of a study of PD-1 blockade in mismatch repair-deficient tumors. TCRdb's copy holds only in-frame clones and misses some; the assay was immunoSEQ multiplex PCR. Counted here are around 30,000 clones, around 80% occurring once; the ten biggest clones make up under 3.5%. The sequencing used PBMCs, collected roughly 6 weeks after starting pembrolizumab. The source of these receptors is an adult with mismatch repair-deficient cancer. Both conserved end residues are part of each CDR3. Fields, in order: D gene, V gene, J gene, clone size, CDR3 protein, CDR3 DNA. The D gene is left open where the match is weak. Part of the rows lack a size; the others show once, few, many or a class for expanded clones.

d_call: TRBD2
v_call: TRBV7-7
j_call: TRBJ2-5
clone_size: once
cdr3_aa: CASSTRTSGGQETQYF
cdr3_nt: TGTGCTAGCAGCACCCGGACTAGCGGGGGCCAAGAGACCCAGTACTTC

d_call: .
v_call: TRBV21-1
j_call: TRBJ1-3
clone_size: once
cdr3_aa: CASSKRRGSGNTIYF
cdr3_nt: TGTGCCAGCAGCAAAAGACGGGGCTCTGGAAACACCATATATTTT

d_call: TRBD1
v_call: TRBV7-9
j_call: TRBJ2-1
clone_size: .
cdr3_aa: CASSFGQANKFF
cdr3_nt: TGTGCCAGCAGCTTTGGACAGGCGAATAAGTTCTTC

d_call: TRBD1
v_call: TRBV28
j_call: TRBJ1-2
clone_size: .
cdr3_aa: CASSFEGADYGYTF
cdr3_nt: TGTGCCAGCAGTTTTGAGGGGGCTGACTATGGCTACACCTTC

d_call: TRBD1
v_call: TRBV29-1
j_call: TRBJ2-7
clone_size: .
cdr3_aa: CSVTGGYEQYF
cdr3_nt: TGCAGCGTGACAGGGGGTTACGAGCAGTACTTC

d_call: .
v_call: TRBV5-1
j_call: TRBJ2-7
clone_size: .
cdr3_aa: CASSPGQTAVEQYF
cdr3_nt: TGCGCCAGCAGCCCTGGACAAACCGCTGTGGAGCAGTACTTC

d_call: .
v_call: TRBV30
j_call: TRBJ1-1
clone_size: .
cdr3_aa: CAWAGGAPEAFF
cdr3_nt: TGTGCCTGGGCGGGAGGGGCGCCTGAAGCTTTCTTT

d_call: TRBD1
v_call: TRBV5-5
j_call: TRBJ1-2
clone_size: .
cdr3_aa: CASLGQGVYGYTF
cdr3_nt: TGTGCCAGCTTAGGCCAGGGGGTCTATGGCTACACCTTC

d_call: .
v_call: TRBV29-1
j_call: TRBJ2-7
clone_size: .
cdr3_aa: CSVESQNYEQYF
cdr3_nt: TGCAGCGTTGAATCTCAGAATTACGAGCAGTACTTC

d_call: TRBD1
v_call: TRBV28
j_call: TRBJ1-2
clone_size: .
cdr3_aa: CASKPNQWGQLHYGYTF
cdr3_nt: TGTGCCAGCAAACCGAATCAGTGGGGACAGCTACACTATGGCTACACCTTC

d_call: .
v_call: TRBV6-5
j_call: TRBJ2-7
clone_size: .
cdr3_aa: CASKRDSHSYEQYF
cdr3_nt: TGTGCCAGCAAACGGGACTCTCACTCCTACGAGCAGTACTTC

d_call: TRBD1
v_call: TRBV7-9
j_call: TRBJ1-3
clone_size: .
cdr3_aa: CASSLGTGGINTIYF
cdr3_nt: TGTGCCAGCAGCTTAGGGACAGGGGGCATAAACACCATATATTTT

d_call: TRBD2
v_call: TRBV25-1
j_call: TRBJ2-1
clone_size: .
cdr3_aa: CASSPGSGRGSYNEQFF
cdr3_nt: TGTGCCAGCAGTCCCGGTTCCGGGAGGGGTAGCTACAATGAGCAGTTCTTC

d_call: TRBD2
v_call: TRBV28
j_call: TRBJ2-5
clone_size: few
cdr3_aa: CASSRGGQETQYF
cdr3_nt: TGTGCCAGCAGCCGGGGGGGACAAGAGACCCAGTACTTC

d_call: .
v_call: TRBV9
j_call: TRBJ2-2
clone_size: .
cdr3_aa: CASSPQAYAENTGELFF
cdr3_nt: TGTGCCAGCAGCCCCCAGGCCTACGCAGAGAACACCGGGGAGCTGTTTTTT

d_call: TRBD2
v_call: TRBV6-1
j_call: TRBJ2-1
clone_size: .
cdr3_aa: CASSEPRLAAYNEQFF
cdr3_nt: TGTGCCAGCAGTGAACCCAGACTAGCGGCCTACAATGAGCAGTTCTTC

d_call: .
v_call: TRBV28
j_call: TRBJ2-1
clone_size: .
cdr3_aa: CASSLYTPRDNEQFF
cdr3_nt: TGTGCCAGCAGTTTATATACCCCCAGGGACAATGAGCAGTTCTTC

d_call: .
v_call: TRBV2
j_call: TRBJ2-5
clone_size: .
cdr3_aa: CASSEQGFGKETQYF
cdr3_nt: TGTGCCAGCAGTGAGCAGGGTTTTGGAAAGGAGACCCAGTACTTC

d_call: .
v_call: TRBV7-6
j_call: TRBJ2-1
clone_size: .
cdr3_aa: CASTRGGSYNEQFF
cdr3_nt: TGTGCCAGCACTAGAGGGGGCTCCTACAATGAGCAGTTCTTC

d_call: .
v_call: TRBV7-8
j_call: TRBJ1-4
clone_size: .
cdr3_aa: CASSLEGVVEKLFF
cdr3_nt: TGTGCCAGCAGCTTAGAAGGGGTGGTCGAAAAACTGTTTTTT

d_call: TRBD2
v_call: TRBV18
j_call: TRBJ2-7
clone_size: .
cdr3_aa: CASSPSASGEYEQYF
cdr3_nt: TGTGCCAGCTCACCAAGTGCTAGCGGAGAATACGAGCAGTACTTC

d_call: .
v_call: TRBV28
j_call: TRBJ2-3
clone_size: .
cdr3_aa: CASSFGQGTQYF
cdr3_nt: TGTGCCAGCAGTTTCGGCCAGGGAACGCAGTATTTT

d_call: .
v_call: TRBV28
j_call: TRBJ1-5
clone_size: .
cdr3_aa: CASRQSNQPQHF
cdr3_nt: TGTGCCAGCCGACAGTCCAATCAGCCCCAGCATTTT

d_call: .
v_call: TRBV5-5
j_call: TRBJ1-2
clone_size: .
cdr3_aa: CASSLDPYGYTF
cdr3_nt: TGTGCCAGCAGCTTGGATCCGTATGGCTACACCTTC

d_call: TRBD2
v_call: TRBV5-1
j_call: TRBJ2-6
clone_size: .
cdr3_aa: CASSNIWGGSNVLTF
cdr3_nt: TGCGCCAGCAGCAATATTTGGGGGGGGTCTAACGTCCTGACTTTC

d_call: TRBD1
v_call: TRBV9
j_call: TRBJ1-1
clone_size: .
cdr3_aa: CASSVTGSGGSEAFF
cdr3_nt: TGTGCCAGCAGCGTTACTGGTTCAGGGGGCAGTGAAGCTTTCTTT

d_call: .
v_call: TRBV7-9
j_call: TRBJ2-2
clone_size: .
cdr3_aa: CASSLGGRANTGELFF
cdr3_nt: TGTGCCAGCAGCTTAGGTGGCAGGGCGAACACCGGGGAGCTGTTTTTT

d_call: TRBD2
v_call: TRBV7-2
j_call: TRBJ2-2
clone_size: .
cdr3_aa: CASSPTSGRYTGELFF
cdr3_nt: TGTGCCAGCAGCCCGACTAGCGGGAGATATACCGGGGAGCTGTTTTTT

d_call: TRBD2
v_call: TRBV30
j_call: TRBJ2-7
clone_size: few
cdr3_aa: CACKTSGKSYF
cdr3_nt: TGTGCCTGCAAGACTAGCGGGAAGTCGTACTTC

d_call: .
v_call: TRBV19
j_call: TRBJ2-7
clone_size: .
cdr3_aa: CASSMPGLGSYEQYF
cdr3_nt: TGTGCCAGTAGTATGCCGGGACTGGGATCCTACGAGCAGTACTTC

d_call: .
v_call: TRBV5-1
j_call: TRBJ2-7
clone_size: few
cdr3_aa: CASSLAASYEQYF
cdr3_nt: TGCGCCAGCAGCTTGGCCGCGTCGTACGAGCAGTACTTC

d_call: TRBD1
v_call: TRBV4-1
j_call: TRBJ1-5
clone_size: .
cdr3_aa: CASSIGQGDQPQHF
cdr3_nt: TGCGCCAGCAGCATTGGACAGGGGGACCAGCCCCAGCATTTT

d_call: TRBD1
v_call: TRBV18
j_call: TRBJ2-7
clone_size: .
cdr3_aa: CASSLQGREGEQYF
cdr3_nt: TGTGCCAGCTCACTACAGGGGCGTGAGGGCGAGCAGTACTTC

d_call: TRBD2
v_call: TRBV9
j_call: TRBJ2-3
clone_size: .
cdr3_aa: CASSVGMSGRTTDTQYF
cdr3_nt: TGTGCCAGCAGCGTGGGGATGAGCGGGAGAACGACAGATACGCAGTATTTT

d_call: .
v_call: TRBV28
j_call: TRBJ1-2
clone_size: .
cdr3_aa: CASSSLDGIYTF
cdr3_nt: TGTGCCAGCAGTTCCCTTGACGGGATTTACACCTTC

d_call: .
v_call: TRBV27
j_call: TRBJ2-7
clone_size: few
cdr3_aa: CASSLSPEFYEQYF
cdr3_nt: TGTGCCAGCAGTTTATCTCCCGAGTTCTACGAGCAGTACTTC

d_call: TRBD1
v_call: TRBV4-2
j_call: TRBJ2-7
clone_size: .
cdr3_aa: CASSQSGQGPYEQYF
cdr3_nt: TGTGCCAGCAGCCAATCGGGACAGGGGCCCTACGAGCAGTACTTC

d_call: .
v_call: TRBV2
j_call: TRBJ2-1
clone_size: few
cdr3_aa: CASTTTNYGEQFF
cdr3_nt: TGTGCCAGCACTACGACTAATTACGGCGAGCAGTTCTTC

d_call: TRBD2
v_call: TRBV9
j_call: TRBJ2-3
clone_size: .
cdr3_aa: CASSSRLAGDGAGTDTQYF
cdr3_nt: TGTGCCAGCAGCTCCCGACTAGCGGGAGATGGGGCGGGCACAGATACGCAGTATTTT

d_call: .
v_call: TRBV6-1
j_call: TRBJ1-1
clone_size: .
cdr3_aa: CASSGSGRGTEAFF
cdr3_nt: TGTGCCAGCAGTGGGTCAGGGCGCGGCACTGAAGCTTTCTTT

d_call: TRBD1
v_call: TRBV6-6
j_call: TRBJ1-4
clone_size: .
cdr3_aa: CASSYGDRANEKLFF
cdr3_nt: TGTGCCAGCAGTTACGGGGACAGGGCGAATGAAAAACTGTTTTTT

d_call: .
v_call: TRBV19
j_call: TRBJ1-5
clone_size: .
cdr3_aa: CASSIFAVGSNQPQHF
cdr3_nt: TGTGCCAGTAGTATATTCGCGGTTGGGAGCAATCAGCCCCAGCATTTT

d_call: TRBD1
v_call: TRBV5-1
j_call: TRBJ2-7
clone_size: .
cdr3_aa: CASSPTGLDEQYF
cdr3_nt: TGCGCCAGCAGCCCGACAGGGTTAGATGAGCAGTACTTC

d_call: TRBD2
v_call: TRBV6-5
j_call: TRBJ2-2
clone_size: .
cdr3_aa: CASSYSTSGNTGELFF
cdr3_nt: TGTGCCAGCAGTTACTCCACTAGCGGGAACACCGGGGAGCTGTTTTTT

d_call: TRBD2
v_call: TRBV5-6
j_call: TRBJ2-7
clone_size: .
cdr3_aa: CASRPSGSSYEQYF
cdr3_nt: TGTGCCAGCCGACCTAGCGGGAGTTCCTACGAGCAGTACTTC

d_call: .
v_call: TRBV10-2
j_call: TRBJ1-1
clone_size: .
cdr3_aa: CASSESLGSNTEAFF
cdr3_nt: TGCGCCAGCAGTGAGTCACTGGGGAGCAACACTGAAGCTTTCTTT

d_call: .
v_call: TRBV18
j_call: TRBJ1-6
clone_size: few
cdr3_aa: CASSPPSQIGPLHF
cdr3_nt: TGTGCCAGCTCACCACCGTCCCAGATTGGACCCCTCCACTTT

d_call: TRBD2
v_call: TRBV10-3
j_call: TRBJ2-3
clone_size: .
cdr3_aa: CAISPLLLQRECDTQYF
cdr3_nt: TGTGCCATCAGCCCTCTTCTTCTGCAGCGGGAGTGTGATACGCAGTATTTT

d_call: .
v_call: TRBV2
j_call: TRBJ1-1
clone_size: .
cdr3_aa: CATKGQSNTEAFF
cdr3_nt: TGTGCCACCAAAGGACAGTCGAACACTGAAGCTTTCTTT

d_call: .
v_call: TRBV7-6
j_call: TRBJ2-3
clone_size: .
cdr3_aa: CASSTRTASTDTQYF
cdr3_nt: TGTGCCAGCAGCACAAGGACAGCTAGCACAGATACGCAGTATTTT

d_call: .
v_call: TRBV7-8
j_call: TRBJ1-1
clone_size: .
cdr3_aa: CASSNGQKGNTEAFF
cdr3_nt: TGTGCCAGCAGCAACGGACAGAAAGGGAACACTGAAGCTTTCTTT

d_call: TRBD1
v_call: TRBV11-2
j_call: TRBJ1-1
clone_size: .
cdr3_aa: CASSSTPGQGTEAFF
cdr3_nt: TGTGCCAGCAGCTCAACACCGGGACAGGGTACTGAAGCTTTCTTT

d_call: TRBD1
v_call: TRBV5-8
j_call: TRBJ2-3
clone_size: .
cdr3_aa: CASSIGTVSTDTQYF
cdr3_nt: TGTGCCAGCAGCATTGGGACAGTTAGCACAGATACGCAGTATTTT

d_call: TRBD1
v_call: TRBV9
j_call: TRBJ1-2
clone_size: .
cdr3_aa: CASSQDREVYGYTF
cdr3_nt: TGTGCCAGCAGCCAGGACAGGGAGGTCTATGGCTACACCTTC

d_call: TRBD2
v_call: TRBV6-5
j_call: TRBJ2-7
clone_size: .
cdr3_aa: CASSYWAGGGYEQYF
cdr3_nt: TGTGCCAGCAGTTACTGGGCGGGAGGAGGCTACGAGCAGTACTTC

d_call: TRBD1
v_call: TRBV5-1
j_call: TRBJ2-7
clone_size: .
cdr3_aa: CASSTRGDSTYEQYF
cdr3_nt: TGCGCCAGCAGCACCCGAGGGGACAGCACCTACGAGCAGTACTTC

d_call: TRBD1
v_call: TRBV18
j_call: TRBJ1-2
clone_size: .
cdr3_aa: CASSPPGNRGKNYGYTF
cdr3_nt: TGTGCCAGCTCACCCCCAGGGAACAGGGGGAAGAACTATGGCTACACCTTC

d_call: .
v_call: TRBV5-1
j_call: TRBJ2-2
clone_size: once
cdr3_aa: CASSLARWTGELFF
cdr3_nt: TGCGCCAGCAGCTTGGCCAGGTGGACCGGGGAGCTGTTTTTT

d_call: .
v_call: TRBV7-9
j_call: TRBJ2-3
clone_size: .
cdr3_aa: CASSLVVAIKGDTQYF
cdr3_nt: TGTGCCAGCAGCTTAGTGGTAGCGATCAAGGGAGATACGCAGTATTTT